These 23 T cell receptor beta chains came from one sample sequenced in a study of blood T cell repertoires in COVID-19. TCRdb keeps only in-frame clones here, not all; method: immunoSEQ multiplex PCR. This sample has fewer than 450,000 clones; less than 95% occur once, and the top ten carry about 0.6%. Sequenced input: PBMCs or T cells enriched from blood (not recorded which). These receptors came from a man younger than 30 who had recovered from COVID-19.

The CDR3 region has the DNA TGTGCCAGCAGCCACGAAGAGACCCAGTACTTC. As protein: CASSHEETQYF. The rearrangement links TRBV3-1 (or the pseudogene TRBV3-2) to TRBJ2-5; D is unclear. Between the trimmed V and J ends, which lost 3 bases and 3 bases, there was a span of 2 bases. In germline, CDR1 is LGHDT, CDR2 YNNKEL (reference sequence). The CDR3 is 11 amino acids.

The V gene is TRBV4-1, the J gene TRBJ1-6, with TRBD1 as a possible D gene (6 bases). CDR1 MGHRA and CDR2 YSYEKL come from the germline V gene. The CDR3 length is 16 residues. V shed 0 bases and J shed 8 bases, with 14 bases lying between them. CDR3 amino acids: CASSQEGAGADSPLHF. CDR3 nucleotides: TGCGCCAGCAGCCAAGAGGGGGCAGGGGCAGATTCACCCCTCCACTTT.

V usage is TRBV6-5 and J usage is TRBJ1-3; D remains unclear. V lost 4 bases and J lost 1, with 5 bases in between. CDR3 length: 13 residues. CDR1 and CDR2 from the germline V gene are MNHEY and SVGAGI. The CDR3 DNA reads as TGTGCCAGCAGTTCCAATTCTGGAAACACCATATATTTT. Amino acids: CASSSNSGNTIYF.

This clone showed up just once. The rearrangement links TRBV6-5 to TRBJ1-2, with TRBD1 matching 8 bases. Unmatched junction bases numbered 8, after V lost 6 bases and J lost 8 bases. The CDR3 is made up of 13 amino acids. The germline V gene has CDR1 MNHEY and CDR2 SVGAGI. This CDR3 is CASSIDRGGGYTF. In nucleotides, the CDR3 is TGTGCCAGCAGCATAGACAGGGGAGGAGGCTACACCTTC.

This chain joins TRBV2 and TRBJ1-3; D gene ambiguous. Germline lookup yields CDR1 SNHLY and CDR2 FYNNEI. V shed 3 bases and J shed 3 bases, with 6 bases lying between them. The CDR3 loop spans 13 amino acids. In nucleotides, the CDR3 is TGTGCCAGCAGTGACAACAGTGGAAACACCATATATTTT. This codes for CASSDNSGNTIYF.

The J gene is TRBJ2-7, the V gene TRBV28, with 10 bases fitting TRBD2. Germline trimming cut 6 bases from V and 9 bases from J; bases unmatched to any gene: 5. The germline CDR1 and CDR2 sequences are MDHEN and SYDVKM. The CDR3 totals 12 residues. The CDR3 DNA reads TGTGCCAGCAGACTAGCGGGACAAGGGCAGTACTTC. It is translated as CASRLAGQGQYF.

Comment on this clone: Additional DNA sequences in this sample encode the identical CDR3. This rearrangement joins TRBV7-2 to TRBJ1-2, with D unclear. Germline CDR1 and CDR2: SGHTA and FQGNSA. CDR3 length equals 14 residues. Trimming left V 1 base short and J 1 base short, with 7 bases between. The CDR3 DNA follows: TGTGCCAGCAGCTTAGGGCCGGGTAACTATGGCTACACCTTC. Its translation: CASSLGPGNYGYTF. Filled out from reference TRBV7-2 and TRBJ1-2, the complete variable domain reads GAGVSQSPSNKVTEKGKDVELRCDPISGHTALYWYRQSLGQGLEFLIYFQGNSAPDKSGLPSDRFSAERTGGSVSTLTIQRTQQEDSAVYLCASSLGPGNYGYTFGSGTRLTVV.

The rearrangement joins TRBV29-1 to TRBJ1-1; 7 bases are shared with TRBD1. Germline V gene lookup returns CDR1 SQVTM and CDR2 ANQGSEA. The CDR3 length is 13 residues. J lost 1 base, V lost 4 bases, and 3 bases had no gene match. CDR3 in amino acids: CSVAQGRNTEAFF. In DNA, the CDR3 is TGCAGCGTTGCACAGGGGCGGAACACTGAAGCTTTCTTT. The full variable domain, with the rest looked up from reference TRBV29-1 and TRBJ1-1, is SAVISQKPSRDICQRGTSLTIQCQVDSQVTMMFWYRQQPGQSLTLIATANQGSEATYESGFVIDKFPISRPNLTFSTLTVSNMSPEDSSIYLCSVAQGRNTEAFFGQGTRLTVV.

This clone has a handful of counts. The chain is built from TRBV4-1 and TRBJ1-5; possible D gene TRBD1, 6 bases. Germline CDR1 reads MGHRA; CDR2 reads YSYEKL. CDR3 length equals 16 residues. The V gene lost 0 bases and the J gene lost 4 bases, with 13 bases spanning the gap. The CDR3 bases are TGCGCCAGCAGCCAAGATCGGACAGTGCAGAATCAGCCCCAGCATTTT. This sequence encodes CASSQDRTVQNQPQHF.

V and J are TRBV27 and TRBJ1-5; perhaps TRBD1 as D (6 bases). Trimming took off 3 bases at V and 5 bases at J, with 8 bases between the two ends. Looked up from germline, CDR1 is MNHEY and CDR2 is SMNVEV (reference sequence). This CDR3 is 13 amino acids long. The CDR3, as DNA: TGTGCCAGCAGTTTCAGGGGCGATCAGCCCCAGCATTTT. Encoded protein: CASSFRGDQPQHF.

The chain recombines TRBV28 with TRBJ2-7; 9 bases map to TRBD1. J gave up 8 bases and V 5 bases, and 7 bases lay outside the gene matches. CDR3 length: 13 amino acids. Germline assignment: CDR1 MDHEN and CDR2 SYDVKM. The CDR3 DNA reads as TGTGCCAGCAGTACCGGGACAGGGAGCAAGCAGTACTTC. Its translation is CASSTGTGSKQYF.

CDR3 nucleotides: TGTGCCAGCAGCTACCGGGACTTGCGCTGGGACGAGCAGTACTTC. Its translation: CASSYRDLRWDEQYF. The chain uses TRBV11-2 and TRBJ2-7; TRBD2 might be the D (6 bases). With 4 bases removed from V and 5 bases from J, the gap between germline ends came to 18 bases. The CDR3 runs 15 residues. The germline gives CDR1 SGHAT, CDR2 FQNNGV. Combining the CDR3 with reference TRBV11-2 and TRBJ2-7 gives the whole variable domain EAGVAQSPRYKIIEKRQSVAFWCNPISGHATLYWYQQILGQGPKLLIQFQNNGVVDDSQLPKDRFSAERLKGVDSTLKIQPAKLEDSAVYLCASSYRDLRWDEQYFGPGTRLTVT.

The chain is built from TRBV6-1 and TRBJ1-4; a weak D match, TRBD1 (6 bases). Per the germline V gene, CDR1 is MNHNS and CDR2 is SASEGT. Trimming shortened V by 2 bases and J by 3 bases, and 10 bases separated the two germline ends. The CDR3 spans 15 residues. The CDR3 spells CASSEPGAANEKLFF. The CDR3 DNA reads TGTGCCAGCAGTGAACCAGGGGCCGCTAATGAAAAACTGTTTTTT.

This clone was observed a single time. The chain uses TRBV7-9 and TRBJ1-1; D might be TRBD1 (6 bases). The CDR3 sequence is 15 residues long. V lost 5 bases to trimming and J lost 1 base, with 14 bases between them. From germline, CDR1 is SEHNR and CDR2 FQNEAQ (reference sequence). CDR3 DNA: TGTGCCAGCAGCCCACTCTTAGGGGGGAACACTGAAGCTTTCTTT. Its translation: CASSPLLGGNTEAFF.

This clone was counted between two and nine times. The V call is TRBV11-3, the J call TRBJ2-5; 7 nucleotides align to TRBD2. The V and J ends lost 5 bases and 7 bases, in that order; junction bases with no gene match: 10. The CDR3 spans 14 residues. Germline loops: CDR1 SGHNT, CDR2 YENEEA. CDR3 region: CASSGLAALGTQYF. The CDR3 coding sequence is TGTGCCAGCAGCGGGCTAGCGGCTCTTGGGACCCAGTACTTC. Complete variable domain (other parts from reference TRBV11-3 and TRBJ2-5): EAGVVQSPRYKIIEKKQPVAFWCNPISGHNTLYWYLQNLGQGPELLIRYENEEAVDDSQLPKDRFSAERLKGVDSTLKIQPAELGDSAVYLCASSGLAALGTQYFGPGTRLLVL.

Here the CDR3 DNA reads TGTGCCAGCAGCCCGGGGACAGAAGTCTACGAGCAGTACTTC. Protein product: CASSPGTEVYEQYF. J is TRBJ2-7 and V is TRBV9, with TRBD1 matching over 7 bases. The trim removed 4 bases at V and 3 bases at J, leaving 7 bases unmatched. CDR1 and CDR2 from the germline V gene are SGDLS and YYNGEE. This CDR3 comprises 14 residues.

The V gene is TRBV29-1, the J gene TRBJ1-1; D remains unclear. CDR1 is SQVTM and CDR2 is ANQGSEA in the germline V gene. The CDR3 runs 13 residues. Trimming pared 7 bases from V and 1 base from J, leaving 13 bases between. In DNA, the CDR3 is TGCAGCGCTGCGTGGGCAGAGAACACTGAAGCTTTCTTT. Amino acids: CSAAWAENTEAFF.

CDR3 in amino acids: CASSRTAGGAGGYTF. For the CDR3, the DNA is TGTGCCAGCAGCCGGACCGCCGGGGGGGCTGGTGGCTACACCTTC. The rearrangement links TRBV5-4 to TRBJ1-2; TRBD1 is a possible D gene (6 bases). The V end was cut by 4 bases, the J end by 7 bases, with 20 bases between. There are 15 residues in the CDR3. Looked up from germline, CDR1 is SGHNT and CDR2 is YYREEE (reference sequence).

The V call is TRBV9, the J call TRBJ1-2; TRBD1 matches 9 bases. V trimming: 3 bases; J trimming: 2 bases; junction bases outside the gene matches: 14. Germline CDR1 reads SGDLS; CDR2 reads YYNGEE. This CDR3 is built from 18 residues. The CDR3 DNA follows: TGTGCCAGCAGCGCCTCCATGGGGGGGACAGGGACAAACTATGGCTACACCTTC. Residues: CASSASMGGTGTNYGYTF. The full variable domain, completed using reference TRBV9 and TRBJ1-2, is DSGVTQTPKHLITATGQRVTLRCSPRSGDLSVYWYQQSLDQGLQFLIQYYNGEERAKGNILERFSAQQFPDLHSELNLSSLELGDSALYFCASSASMGGTGTNYGYTFGSGTRLTVV.

The V and J genes are TRBV24-1 and TRBJ1-5, with 12 nucleotides matching TRBD1. CDR3 size: 17 residues. With 0 bases clipped from V and 5 bases from J, the junction kept 4 bases outside the gene matches. CDR1 and CDR2 (germline): KGHDR, SFDVKD. This CDR3 reads CATSDLGTGGADQPQHF. The DNA for the CDR3 is TGTGCCACCAGTGATTTGGGGACAGGGGGCGCGGATCAGCCCCAGCATTTT.

The rearrangement links TRBV11-2 to TRBJ1-2, with a tentative D call TRBD1 (5 bases). The ends were cut back, 6 bases at V and 2 bases at J, with 7 bases in the middle. Per the germline V gene, CDR1 is SGHAT and CDR2 is FQNNGV. This CDR3 comprises 12 residues. The CDR3 sequence is CASSSGNYGYTF. In DNA form, the CDR3 reads TGTGCCAGCAGTTCAGGGAACTATGGCTACACCTTC. Drawing the rest from reference TRBV11-2 and TRBJ1-2, the complete variable domain is EAGVAQSPRYKIIEKRQSVAFWCNPISGHATLYWYQQILGQGPKLLIQFQNNGVVDDSQLPKDRFSAERLKGVDSTLKIQPAKLEDSAVYLCASSSGNYGYTFGSGTRLTVV.

The chain couples TRBV11-2 to TRBJ2-3, with TRBD2 matching over 10 bases. Germline CDR1 and CDR2: SGHAT and FQNNGV. The CDR3 runs to 16 residues. V trimming: 6 bases; J trimming: 4 bases; junction bases outside the gene matches: 10. The CDR3 protein is CASRGVASGSSDTQYF. In DNA, the CDR3 is TGTGCCAGCAGGGGCGTGGCTAGCGGGAGTTCAGATACGCAGTATTTT.

This clone was observed once. This chain connects TRBV28 to TRBJ2-5; 11 positions match TRBD2. V gave up 4 bases and J gave up 4 bases; unmatched junction bases: 2. The CDR3 sequence is 14 residues long. Germline V CDR1 and CDR2: MDHEN, SYDVKM. Here the CDR3 reads CASSSTSGRETQYF. Written as DNA, the CDR3 is TGTGCCAGCAGTTCAACTAGCGGGAGAGAGACCCAGTACTTC.